This TCR beta chain was retrieved from a study of T cell responses to AZD1222 COVID-19 vaccine. Study-wide background: Pooled in the analysis were second doses at about 4 or about 12 weeks.

Study results and caveats: Spike-specific TCR breadth and depth went up after people got two AZD1222 doses. The study sampled repertoires only after the peak T cell response.

With regard to this clone: Its target is unknown.

Germline CDR1 GTSNPN, CDR2 SVGIG (reference sequence). The CDR3 has 13 residues. The ends were cut back, 5 bases at V and 7 bases at J, with 18 bases in the middle. Here immunoSEQ multiplex PCR was the method, and the copy in TCRdb shows in-frame clones only, minus some. The profile shows 120,000 or so clones, roughly nine tenths of them singletons. Sequencing was performed on peripheral blood, taken on day 0 of AZD1222 vaccination. The chain recombines TRBV30 with TRBJ2-7; the D call may be TRBD1 or TRBD2 (5 bases each). The receptor's source is an adult in good health. The CDR3 DNA sequence: TGTGCCTGGGCCTTTGGGGGAGTTAGTGAGCAGTACTTC. Its protein is CAWAFGGVSEQYF. Full variable domain (remainder filled in from reference TRBV30 and TRBJ2-7): SQTIHQWPATLVQPVGSPLSLECTVEGTSNPNLYWYRQAAGRGLQLLFYSVGIGQISSEVPQNLSASRPQDRQFILSSKKLLLSDSGFYLCAWAFGGVSEQYFGPGTRLTVT.